This is a list of T cell receptor beta chains from one sample in a study of OX40 agonist ivuxolimab in advanced cancers. Generated by immunoSEQ multiplex PCR, the TCRdb table keeps only in-frame clones and is missing some. This sample has about 16,000 clones, with about 93% found just once. Sequencing used CD4+ or CD8+ T cells sorted from blood, obtained in a trial of the OX40 agonist ivuxolimab. The receptor source for this set is an adult with an advanced solid tumor such as melanoma, head and neck, liver or kidney cancer. CDR3s include the opening cysteine and the closing phenylalanine or tryptophan. D genes are given only for firm matches. Only part of the rows carry a size: once, few, many, or a class if the clone is expanded.

d_gene	abundance	v_gene	j_gene	CDR3aa	CDR3nt
-	-	TRBV2	TRBJ2-7	CASSWDVSYEQYF	TGTGCCAGCAGTTGGGACGTCTCCTACGAGCAGTACTTC
TRBD2	-	TRBV6-1	TRBJ2-1	CASGAGLSYNEQFF	TGTGCCAGCGGAGCGGGACTATCCTACAATGAGCAGTTCTTC
TRBD2	once	TRBV2	TRBJ2-7	CAIVSGSRSYEQYF	TGTGCCATCGTTAGCGGGAGTCGCTCCTACGAGCAGTACTTC
TRBD2	-	TRBV5-6	TRBJ2-1	CASRGLAGDIGDNEQFF	TGTGCCAGCAGAGGACTAGCGGGAGACATCGGTGATAATGAGCAGTTCTTC
-	-	TRBV7-2	TRBJ2-7	CASSLALSYEQYF	TGTGCCAGCAGCTTAGCGCTTTCCTACGAGCAGTACTTC
-	-	TRBV27	TRBJ1-4	CASSFAGTSNEKLFF	TGTGCCAGCAGTTTCGCCGGGACGTCTAATGAAAAACTGTTTTTT
-	-	TRBV19	TRBJ2-6	CASSIEIGRTDSGANVLTF	TGTGCCAGTAGTATAGAAATCGGCAGGACAGACTCTGGGGCCAACGTCCTGACTTTC
-	-	TRBV7-9	TRBJ2-4	CASSVAAGISLAKNIQYF	TGTGCCAGCAGCGTCGCCGCCGGGATAAGCTTAGCCAAAAACATTCAGTACTTC
-	-	TRBV2	TRBJ1-1	CASSAGDATEAFF	TGTGCCAGCAGTGCGGGGGACGCCACTGAAGCTTTCTTT
TRBD2	few	TRBV7-9	TRBJ2-3	CASSPLFLAGKSTDTQYF	TGTGCCAGCAGCCCACTATTTCTAGCGGGAAAGAGCACAGATACGCAGTATTTT